This entry describes one T cell receptor beta chain. The clone's antigen remains unknown. The record has no base qualities; no much larger clone is one base away. This record comes from a study of T-cell reconstitution after alpha-beta-depleted transplantation in children (dated by TCRdb to the mid-2010s). Turning to the overall study: T-cell immune reconstitution after TCRalphabeta/CD19-depleted allogeneic hematopoietic cell transplantation in children was quantitatively tracked in the study by means of TCR repertoire profiling.

Results the study describes overall, beyond this receptor: In some patients, the high TCRbeta diversity seen at day 60 was put down to recipient T cells and intrathymic progenitors that had survived conditioning. The apparently early alphabetaT-cell count recovery about two months after transplant was reportedly dependent on only several hundred rapidly expanded clones derived from non-depleted graft cells. Over the following months the frequencies of hyperexpanded clones went down, and after one year T-cell counts and TCRbeta diversity were mostly credited to newly produced T cells.

Library preparation was by PCR. TCRdb lists the instrument as Illumina HiSeq 2500. Molecular barcoding was employed in the preparation of TCR libraries, with unique molecular identifiers being used to normalize TCRbeta repertoire quantification. The public reads were reprocessed in TCRdb via fastp at Q25 and MiXCR, keeping in-frame beta chains. Rows with one shared CDR3 protein collapse into an entry with the most common genes and DNA. The sample table holds about a million distinct CDR3 sequences, of which about 26% were seen once. The ten largest account for around 30% of the sample. V drops 6 bases and J drops 5 bases, leaving 12 bases in between. The germline V gene specifies SNHLY as CDR1 and FYNNEI as CDR2. Measured from the cysteine to the phenylalanine, the CDR3 is 13 residues long. The sequence is cut down to CDR3 DNA, 39 bases in frame from base 1. The sample's treatment or condition, from its label and the paper: allogeneic hematopoietic cell transplantation with graft depleted of TCRalphabeta T cells and CD19 B cells. TCRalphabeta/CD19-depleted allogeneic hematopoietic cell grafts were given to the transplant recipients, all of whom were children.

The sequence is built from TRBV2 and TRBJ2-3; a confident D gene designation cannot be given. This TCR was recovered from a boy under two years old who had a stem cell transplant for SCID, so the T cells may come from the graft donor. Material: PBMCs, mostly from graft donor cells, obtained 360 days after TCRalphabeta/CD19-depleted stem cell transplant. The CDR3 region: CASRVPDRDTQYF. DNA sequence: TGTGCCAGCAGGGTACCCGATAGAGATACGCAGTATTTT. Joined to the reference TRBV2 and TRBJ2-3 proteins, this CDR3 gives the full variable domain: EPEVTQTPSHQVTQMGQEVILRCVPISNHLYFYWYRQILGQKVEFLVSFYNNEISEKSEIFDDQFSVERPDGSNFTLKIRSTKLEDSAMYFCASRVPDRDTQYFGPGTRLTVL.